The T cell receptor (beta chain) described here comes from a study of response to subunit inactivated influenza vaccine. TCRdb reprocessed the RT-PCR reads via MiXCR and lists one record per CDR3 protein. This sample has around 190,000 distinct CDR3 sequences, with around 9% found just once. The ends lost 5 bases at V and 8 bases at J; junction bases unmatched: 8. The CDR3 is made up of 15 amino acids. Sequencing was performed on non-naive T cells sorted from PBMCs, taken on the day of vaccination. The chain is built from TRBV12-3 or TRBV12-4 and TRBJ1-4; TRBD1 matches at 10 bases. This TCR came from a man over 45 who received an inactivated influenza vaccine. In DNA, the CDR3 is TGTGCCAGCAGTCGGACAGGGGGATGGGAAGAAAAACTGTTTTTT. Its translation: CASSRTGGWEEKLFF.